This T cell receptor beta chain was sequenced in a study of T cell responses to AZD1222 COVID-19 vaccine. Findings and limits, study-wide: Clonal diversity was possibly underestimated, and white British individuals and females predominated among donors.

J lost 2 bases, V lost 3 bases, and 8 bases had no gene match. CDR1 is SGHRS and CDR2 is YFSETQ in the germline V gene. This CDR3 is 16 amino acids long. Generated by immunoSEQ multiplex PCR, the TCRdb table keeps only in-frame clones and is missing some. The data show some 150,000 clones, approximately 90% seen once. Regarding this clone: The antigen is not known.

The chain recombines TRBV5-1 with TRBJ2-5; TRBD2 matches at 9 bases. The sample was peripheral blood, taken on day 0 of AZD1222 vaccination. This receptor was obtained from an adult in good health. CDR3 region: CASSYLAGSSQETQYF. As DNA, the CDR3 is TGCGCCAGCAGCTACCTAGCGGGATCGTCTCAAGAGACCCAGTACTTC. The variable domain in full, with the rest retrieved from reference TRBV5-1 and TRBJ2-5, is KAGVTQTPRYLIKTRGQQVTLSCSPISGHRSVSWYQQTPGQGLQFLFEYFSETQRNKGNFPGRFSGRQFSNSRSEMNVSTLELGDSALYLCASSYLAGSSQETQYFGPGTRLLVL.